The entry below gives a single T cell receptor (beta chain) sequence along with its context. Its cognate antigen has yet to be identified. No base-level quality is on record; no much larger clone is a single base apart. This record comes from a study of OX40 agonist ivuxolimab in advanced cancers. Turning to the overall study: Ivuxolimab, which targeted the costimulatory receptor OX40 (CD134), was an agonistic, fully human IgG2 monoclonal antibody. The paper describes the monotherapy dose-escalation part (N = 52 patients) of the phase I trial of ivuxolimab. Among the approximately 50 dose-escalation patients, some 20 had hepatocellular carcinoma, 15 or so melanoma, 9 renal cell carcinoma and 9 head and neck cancer. Partial responses occurred in three dose-escalation patients: two with cutaneous melanoma and one with hepatocellular carcinoma. The purpose of peripheral TCRbeta sequencing was to test whether ivuxolimab changed TCR sequence diversity and led to clonal T-cell expansion. Prior anti-PD-1, anti-PD-L1 or anti-CTLA-4 therapy was permitted, and checkpoint inhibitors had been received by 30% to 40% of dose-escalation patients. In the dose-escalation cohort, around four fifths of patients were male, and the mean age was approximately 55 years, with a range of about 23 to 90. Intravenous ivuxolimab was administered to patients every 2 weeks at six dose levels: 0.01, 0.1, 0.3, 1.5, 3 and 10 mg/kg.

On the study overall, not on this receptor specifically: Antigen specificity was not determined for the clonally expanded peripheral T cells. Clonal expansion of both CD4+ and CD8+ blood T cells was observed from baseline to week 6 at doses 0.1 to 3.0 mg/kg. After ivuxolimab, expanded clones were on average more numerous among CD8+ T cells than among CD4+ T cells. Low levels of normalized T-cell clonal expansion were also seen in some nonresponding patients. In the 0.1-3.0 mg/kg groups, partial responders were among the patients with the lowest normalized peripheral clonal expansion, particularly in CD8+ T cells.

Patients with a history of autoimmune disease or receiving systemic immunosuppression were excluded from the trial. In every dose cohort, peripheral blood was drawn for TCR sequencing at baseline, cycle 4 day 1, and cycle 7 day 1. The samples were drawn from a first-in-human, open-label, multicenter phase I dose-escalation trial of ivuxolimab. Adults with locally advanced or metastatic melanoma, renal cell carcinoma, hepatocellular carcinoma or head and neck squamous cell carcinoma were enrolled in the trial. CD4+ and CD8+ T cells were sorted separately from peripheral blood before TCR sequencing. To sequence the TCRbeta CDR3 region, genomic DNA was isolated from the sorted cells. The immunoSEQ Assay was used to sequence the TCRbeta CDR3 regions. TCRdb mirrors the immuneACCESS table, restricted to in-frame sequences. Some clones are absent from its copies; in checked studies, under half trace to an unresolved V gene, and the reason for the others is unknown. Within this sample are over 15,000 clones, with around 87% of them counted one time only. Jointly, the top ten make up approximately 32% of the sample.

Counted from cysteine to phenylalanine, this CDR3 has 14 amino acids. The only DNA kept is the CDR3, 42 bases in frame from the first base. Taken from the germline V gene (reference sequence), the CDR1 and CDR2 loops are LNHDA and SQIVND. The germline V and J ends show losses of 5 bases and 2 bases respectively, and no gene match explains 3 bases of the junction. The receptor comes from an adult with an advanced solid tumor such as melanoma, head and neck, liver or kidney cancer. The chain is made from TRBV19 and TRBJ1-5, with TRBD1 identical over 7 junction bases. The sequencing here drew on CD4+ or CD8+ T cells sorted from blood, taken in a trial of the OX40 agonist ivuxolimab. CDR3 protein: CASSVQGGNQPQHF. The DNA is TGTGCCAGTAGTGTCCAGGGGGGCAATCAGCCCCAGCATTTT.